This T cell receptor beta chain was retrieved from a study of shared clonotypes between healthy human individuals. Data came from immunoSEQ multiplex PCR; TCRdb stores just in-frame clones and leaves some out. Of over a million clones in the sample, about 98.5% were seen once. Sequencing was carried out using naive CD4+ T cells sorted from blood. Subset of the sample: CD45RA+ positively selected. This sequence originates from a man aged 30-40 years in good health.

The CDR3 DNA sequence: TGTGCCAGCAGCTTACCCCGGAGGACCGGGGAGCTGTTTTTT. It yields the protein CASSLPRRTGELFF. V is TRBV11-2 and J is TRBJ2-2; maybe TRBD2 (5 bases). This CDR3 contains 14 residues. Trimming left V 2 bases short and J 5 bases short, with 9 bases between. Germline V CDR1 and CDR2: SGHAT, FQNNGV.